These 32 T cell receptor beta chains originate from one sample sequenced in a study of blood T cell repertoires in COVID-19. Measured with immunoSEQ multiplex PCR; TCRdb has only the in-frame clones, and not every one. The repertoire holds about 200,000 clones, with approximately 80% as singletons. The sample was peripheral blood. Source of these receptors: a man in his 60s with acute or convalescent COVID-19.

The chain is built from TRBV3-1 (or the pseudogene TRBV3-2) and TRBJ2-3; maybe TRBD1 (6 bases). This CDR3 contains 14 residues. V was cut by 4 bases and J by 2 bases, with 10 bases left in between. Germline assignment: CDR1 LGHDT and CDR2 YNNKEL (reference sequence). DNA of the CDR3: TGTGCCAGCAGCCTCGGGACAACCACAGATACGCAGTATTTT. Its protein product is CASSLGTTTDTQYF.

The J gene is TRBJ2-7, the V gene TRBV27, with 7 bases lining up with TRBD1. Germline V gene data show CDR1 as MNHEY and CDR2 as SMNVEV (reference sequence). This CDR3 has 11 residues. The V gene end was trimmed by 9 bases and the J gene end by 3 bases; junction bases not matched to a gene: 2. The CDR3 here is CASRTGYEQYF. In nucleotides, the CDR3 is TGTGCCAGTCGGACAGGCTACGAGCAGTACTTC.

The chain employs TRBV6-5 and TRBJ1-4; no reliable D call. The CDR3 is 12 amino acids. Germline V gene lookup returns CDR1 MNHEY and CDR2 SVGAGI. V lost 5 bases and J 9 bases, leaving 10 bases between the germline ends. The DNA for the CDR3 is TGTGCCAGCAGTCCCCGGACTCAAAAACTGTTTTTT. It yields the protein CASSPRTQKLFF.

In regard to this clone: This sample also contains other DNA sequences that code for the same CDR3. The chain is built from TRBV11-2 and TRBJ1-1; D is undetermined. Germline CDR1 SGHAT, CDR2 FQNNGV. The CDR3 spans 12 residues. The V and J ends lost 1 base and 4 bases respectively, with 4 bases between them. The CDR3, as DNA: TGTGCCAGCAGCTTAGGGGCCACTGAAGCTTTCTTT. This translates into CASSLGATEAFF.

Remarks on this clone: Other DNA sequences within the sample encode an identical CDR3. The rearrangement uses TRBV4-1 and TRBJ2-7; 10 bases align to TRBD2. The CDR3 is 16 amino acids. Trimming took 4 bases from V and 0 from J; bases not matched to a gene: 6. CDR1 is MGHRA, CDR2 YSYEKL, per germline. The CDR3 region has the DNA TGCGCCAGCAGCCGGCTACTAGCGGGGTACTCCTACGAGCAGTACTTC. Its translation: CASSRLLAGYSYEQYF.

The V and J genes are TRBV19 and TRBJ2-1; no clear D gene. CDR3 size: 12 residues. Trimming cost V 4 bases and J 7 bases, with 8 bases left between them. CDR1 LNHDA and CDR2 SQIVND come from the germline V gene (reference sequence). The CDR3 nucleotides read TGTGCCAGTAGTACGGTTTGGAATGAGCAGTTCTTC. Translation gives CASSTVWNEQFF.

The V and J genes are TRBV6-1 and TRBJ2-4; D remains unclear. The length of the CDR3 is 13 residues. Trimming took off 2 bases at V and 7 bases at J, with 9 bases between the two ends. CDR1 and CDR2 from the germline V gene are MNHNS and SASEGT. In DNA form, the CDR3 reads TGTGCCAGCAGTGAACCAAGCCGGAACATTCAGTACTTC. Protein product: CASSEPSRNIQYF.

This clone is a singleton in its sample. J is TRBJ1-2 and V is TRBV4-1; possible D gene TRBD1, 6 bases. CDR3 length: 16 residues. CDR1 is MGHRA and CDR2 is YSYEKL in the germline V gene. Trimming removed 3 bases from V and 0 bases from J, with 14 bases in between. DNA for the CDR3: TGCGCCAGCAGCCAGCCCCGGGACAACCCTAACTATGGCTACACCTTC. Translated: CASSQPRDNPNYGYTF.

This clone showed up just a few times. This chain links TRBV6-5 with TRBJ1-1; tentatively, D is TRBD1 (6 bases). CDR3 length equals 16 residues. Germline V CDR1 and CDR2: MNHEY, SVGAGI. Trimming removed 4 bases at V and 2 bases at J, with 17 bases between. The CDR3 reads CASSSIQGGGNTEAFF. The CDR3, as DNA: TGTGCCAGCAGTTCGATACAGGGAGGGGGAAACACTGAAGCTTTCTTT.

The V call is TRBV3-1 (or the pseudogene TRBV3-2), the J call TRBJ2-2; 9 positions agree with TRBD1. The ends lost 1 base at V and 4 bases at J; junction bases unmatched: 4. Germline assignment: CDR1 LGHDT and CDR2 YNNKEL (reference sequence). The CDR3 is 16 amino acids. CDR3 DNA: TGTGCCAGCAGCCAAGGGGGGACAGGGACCACCGGGGAGCTGTTTTTT. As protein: CASSQGGTGTTGELFF.

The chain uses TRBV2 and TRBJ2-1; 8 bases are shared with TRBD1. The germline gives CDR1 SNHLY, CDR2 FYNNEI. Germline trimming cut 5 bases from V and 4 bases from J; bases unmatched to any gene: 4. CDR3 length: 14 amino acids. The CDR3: CASSRRQGYNEQFF. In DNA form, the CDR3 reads TGTGCCAGCAGTCGTAGACAGGGGTACAATGAGCAGTTCTTC. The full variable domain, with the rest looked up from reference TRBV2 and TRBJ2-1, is EPEVTQTPSHQVTQMGQEVILRCVPISNHLYFYWYRQILGQKVEFLVSFYNNEISEKSEIFDDQFSVERPDGSNFTLKIRSTKLEDSAMYFCASSRRQGYNEQFFGPGTRLTVL.

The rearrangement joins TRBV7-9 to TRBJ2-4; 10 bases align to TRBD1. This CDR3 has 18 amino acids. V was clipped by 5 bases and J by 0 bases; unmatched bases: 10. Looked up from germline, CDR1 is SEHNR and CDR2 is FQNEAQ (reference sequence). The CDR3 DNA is TGTGCCAGCAGCATTTGGACAGGGGGAGTCTTAGCCAAAAACATTCAGTACTTC. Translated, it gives CASSIWTGGVLAKNIQYF.

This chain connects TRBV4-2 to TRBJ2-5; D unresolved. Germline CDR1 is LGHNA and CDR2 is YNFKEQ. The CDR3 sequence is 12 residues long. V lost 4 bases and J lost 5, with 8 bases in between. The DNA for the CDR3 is TGTGCCAGCAGCCGGAGTTTGGAGACCCAGTACTTC. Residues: CASSRSLETQYF.

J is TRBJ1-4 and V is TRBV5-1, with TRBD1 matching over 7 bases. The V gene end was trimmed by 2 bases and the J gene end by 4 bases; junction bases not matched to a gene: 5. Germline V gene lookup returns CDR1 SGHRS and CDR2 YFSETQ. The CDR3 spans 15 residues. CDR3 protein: CASSLGGQLNEKLFF. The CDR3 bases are TGCGCCAGCAGCTTAGGGGGACAGCTTAATGAAAAACTGTTTTTT.

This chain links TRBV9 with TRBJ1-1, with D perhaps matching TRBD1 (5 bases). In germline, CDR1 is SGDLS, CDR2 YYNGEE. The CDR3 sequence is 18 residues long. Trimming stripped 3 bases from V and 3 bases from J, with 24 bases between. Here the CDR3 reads CASSASLNGQGDDTEAFF. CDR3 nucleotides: TGTGCCAGCAGCGCGTCCCTAAACGGGCAGGGTGACGACACTGAAGCTTTCTTT.

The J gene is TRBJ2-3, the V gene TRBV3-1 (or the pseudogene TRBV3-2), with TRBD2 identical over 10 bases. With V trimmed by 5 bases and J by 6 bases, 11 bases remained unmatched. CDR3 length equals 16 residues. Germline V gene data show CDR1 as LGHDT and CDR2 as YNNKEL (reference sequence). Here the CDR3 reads CASSYHLAGVADTQYF. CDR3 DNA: TGTGCCAGCAGCTATCATCTAGCGGGAGTGGCTGATACGCAGTATTTT.

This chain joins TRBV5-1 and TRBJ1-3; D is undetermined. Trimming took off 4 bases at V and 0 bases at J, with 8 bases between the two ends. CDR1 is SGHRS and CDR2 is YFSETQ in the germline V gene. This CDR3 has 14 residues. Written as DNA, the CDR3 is TGCGCCAGCAGCCCCGCCGGCTCTGGAAACACCATATATTTT. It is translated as CASSPAGSGNTIYF.

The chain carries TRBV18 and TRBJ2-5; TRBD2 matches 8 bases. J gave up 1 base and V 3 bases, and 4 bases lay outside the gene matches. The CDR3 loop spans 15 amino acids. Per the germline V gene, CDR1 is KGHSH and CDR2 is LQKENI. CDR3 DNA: TGTGCCAGCTCACCGAACAGCGGGGGCCAAGAGACCCAGTACTTC. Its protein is CASSPNSGGQETQYF.

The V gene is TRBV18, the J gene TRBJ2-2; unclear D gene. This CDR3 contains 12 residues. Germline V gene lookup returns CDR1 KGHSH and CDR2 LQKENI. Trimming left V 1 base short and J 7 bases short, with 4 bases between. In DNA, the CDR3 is TGTGCCAGCTCACCACGTAGCGGGGAGCTGTTTTTT. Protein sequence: CASSPRSGELFF.

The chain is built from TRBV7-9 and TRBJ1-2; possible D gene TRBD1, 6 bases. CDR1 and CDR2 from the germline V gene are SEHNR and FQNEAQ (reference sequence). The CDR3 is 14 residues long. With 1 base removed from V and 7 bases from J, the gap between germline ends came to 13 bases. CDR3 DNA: TGTGCCAGCAGCTTAGGTTTGGGGGCGCGTGGCTACACCTTC. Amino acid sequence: CASSLGLGARGYTF.

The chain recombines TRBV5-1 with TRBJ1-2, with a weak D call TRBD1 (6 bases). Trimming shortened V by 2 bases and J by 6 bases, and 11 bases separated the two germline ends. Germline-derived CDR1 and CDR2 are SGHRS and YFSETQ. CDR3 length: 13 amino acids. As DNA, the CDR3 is TGCGCCAGCAGCTTAACAGGGAGCGATGGCTACACCTTC. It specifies CASSLTGSDGYTF.

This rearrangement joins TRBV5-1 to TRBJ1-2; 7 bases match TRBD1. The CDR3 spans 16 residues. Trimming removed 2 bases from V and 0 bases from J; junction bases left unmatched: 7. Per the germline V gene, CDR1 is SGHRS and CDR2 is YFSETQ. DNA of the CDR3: TGCGCCAGCAGCTTAAACACAGGGGCACCTAACTATGGCTACACCTTC. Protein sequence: CASSLNTGAPNYGYTF.

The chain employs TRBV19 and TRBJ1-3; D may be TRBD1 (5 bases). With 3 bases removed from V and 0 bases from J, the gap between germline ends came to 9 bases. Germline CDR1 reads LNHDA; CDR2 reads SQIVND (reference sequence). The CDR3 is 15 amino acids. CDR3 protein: CASSMQGGSGNTIYF. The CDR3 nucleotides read TGTGCCAGTAGTATGCAGGGCGGCTCTGGAAACACCATATATTTT.

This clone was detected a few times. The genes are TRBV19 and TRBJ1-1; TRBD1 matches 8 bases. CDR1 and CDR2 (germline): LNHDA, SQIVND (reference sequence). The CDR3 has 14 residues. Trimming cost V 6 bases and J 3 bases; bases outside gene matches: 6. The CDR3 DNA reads TGTGCCAGTAGAAGGTACAGGGGGGACACTGAAGCTTTCTTT. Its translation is CASRRYRGDTEAFF.

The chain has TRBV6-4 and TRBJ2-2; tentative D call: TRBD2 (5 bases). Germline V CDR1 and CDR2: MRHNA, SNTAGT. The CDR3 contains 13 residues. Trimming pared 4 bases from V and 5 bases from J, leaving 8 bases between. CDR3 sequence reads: CASSVGGTGELFF. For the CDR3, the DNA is TGTGCCAGCAGTGTCGGCGGGACCGGGGAGCTGTTTTTT.

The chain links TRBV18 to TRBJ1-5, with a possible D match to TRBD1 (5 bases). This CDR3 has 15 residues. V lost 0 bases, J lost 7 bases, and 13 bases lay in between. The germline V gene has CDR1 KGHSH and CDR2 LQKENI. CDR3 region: CASSPPGGALQPQHF. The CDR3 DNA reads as TGTGCCAGCTCACCACCGGGAGGGGCATTACAGCCCCAGCATTTT.

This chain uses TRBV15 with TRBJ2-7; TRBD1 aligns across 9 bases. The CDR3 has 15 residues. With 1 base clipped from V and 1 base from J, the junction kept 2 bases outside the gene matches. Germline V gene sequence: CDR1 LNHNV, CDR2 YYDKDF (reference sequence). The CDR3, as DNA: TGTGCCACCAGCAGAGGGGACAGGGCATCCTACGAGCAGTACTTC. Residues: CATSRGDRASYEQYF.

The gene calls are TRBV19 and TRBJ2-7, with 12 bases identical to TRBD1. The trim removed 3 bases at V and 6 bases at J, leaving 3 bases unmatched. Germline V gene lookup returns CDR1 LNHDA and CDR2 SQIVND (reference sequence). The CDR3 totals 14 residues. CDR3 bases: TGTGCCAGTAGTATGGGGACAGGGGGCGCCGAGCAGTACTTC. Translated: CASSMGTGGAEQYF.

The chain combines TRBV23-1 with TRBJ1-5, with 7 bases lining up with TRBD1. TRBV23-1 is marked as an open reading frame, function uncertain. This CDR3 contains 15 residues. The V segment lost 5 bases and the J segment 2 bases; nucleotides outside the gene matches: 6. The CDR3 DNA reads TGCGCCAGCAGTAACAGGGGAAGTTGCAATCAGCCCCAGCATTTT. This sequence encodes CASSNRGSCNQPQHF.

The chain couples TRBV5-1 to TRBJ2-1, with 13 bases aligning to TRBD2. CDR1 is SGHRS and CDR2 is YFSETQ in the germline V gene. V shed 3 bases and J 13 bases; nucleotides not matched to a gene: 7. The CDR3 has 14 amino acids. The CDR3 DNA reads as TGCGCCAGCAGCTCGCTGGGACTAGCGGGGCGACAGTTCTTC. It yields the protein CASSSLGLAGRQFF.

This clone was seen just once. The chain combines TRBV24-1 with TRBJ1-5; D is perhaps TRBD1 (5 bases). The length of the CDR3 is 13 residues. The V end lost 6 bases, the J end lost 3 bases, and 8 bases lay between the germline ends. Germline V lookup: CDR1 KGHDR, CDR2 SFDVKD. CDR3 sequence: CATSSRDNQPQHF. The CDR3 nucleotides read TGTGCCACCAGTTCCAGGGACAATCAGCCCCAGCATTTT.

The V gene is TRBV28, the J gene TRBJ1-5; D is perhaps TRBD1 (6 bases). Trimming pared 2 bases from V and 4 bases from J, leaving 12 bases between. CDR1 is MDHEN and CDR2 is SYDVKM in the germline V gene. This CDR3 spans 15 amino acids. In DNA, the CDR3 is TGTGCCAGCAGTTTAAACAGGGATTCTAATCAGCCCCAGCATTTT. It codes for CASSLNRDSNQPQHF.